This TCR beta chain was identified in a study of PD-1 blockade in classical Hodgkin lymphoma. Study background: Each patient was given nivolumab 3 mg/kg through a vein every 2 weeks.

The CDR3 runs 15 residues. Germline lookup yields CDR1 SGHNT and CDR2 YYREEE (reference sequence). The V gene end was trimmed by 4 bases and the J gene end by 6 bases; junction bases not matched to a gene: 7. Following autologous stem cell transplantation, relapse occurred in every patient, and exposure to brentuximab vedotin varied. A remark on this clone: Its target is not known.

TCRdb's table, derived via immunoSEQ multiplex PCR, lists solely in-frame clones and lacks some. Of about 93,000 clones in the sample, roughly four fifths were seen once. Broader study findings: For complete responders, baseline diversity was comparable to that of newly diagnosed patients.

The chain joins TRBV5-4 to TRBJ2-2, with 9 bases that match TRBD1. The sample was peripheral blood mononuclear cells (PBMCs), taken before the second cycle of nivolumab. The sequence derives from a human donor with classical Hodgkin lymphoma. In DNA, the CDR3 is TGTGCCAGCAGCCTACAGGGGGCGCGGTCCGGGGAGCTGTTTTTT. Translation gives CASSLQGARSGELFF.